The clone carrying this T cell receptor beta chain came up once. The antigen is unknown. A much bigger clone sits one base away, suggesting this may be a read error. The time point is: newly diagnosed GD, antithyroid drugs for less than 3 months. Isolated PBMC RNA provided the starting material for the TCR library. These data come from a study of regulatory T cells in long-lasting Graves disease. Regarding the study as a whole: It is possible that accuracy was reduced by the small size of the sample. Newly diagnosed patients had higher TCR diversity than persistent Graves' patients did. The analysis examined peripheral blood only and excluded thyroid tissue.

The TCR beta library used iRepertoire HTBI primers with Arm-PCR amplification of CDR3. TCRdb fed the multiplex PCR reads into MiXCR, producing one record per CDR3 protein. The sample records about 400,000 distinct CDR3 sequences, 15% to 18% being singletons. This specimen consisted of peripheral blood mononuclear cells (PBMCs), obtained at new diagnosis, from a patient treated with antithyroid drugs. The clonotype was recovered from a female donor with Graves disease.

CDR3 residues: CAISLRDLRPKAFF. CDR3 DNA: TGTGCCATCAGCCTCCGGGACCTGAGGCCGAAGGCTTTCTTT. V gene TRBV10-3 combines with J gene TRBJ1-1; a possible D gene is TRBD1 (5 bases). V was cut by 6 bases and J by 11 bases, with 22 bases left in between. Germline V lookup: CDR1 ENHRY, CDR2 SYGVKD. CDR3 length: 14 amino acids.